This is a list of T cell receptor beta chains from one sample in a study of T cells in Graves' hyperthyroidism and ophthalmopathy. Via MiXCR, TCRdb re-called the multiplex PCR reads, giving one row per CDR3 protein. This sample has 400,000 to 500,000 distinct CDR3 sequences, with 14% found just once. Sequencing input: blood. The receptors originated from a woman younger than 30 with Graves' hyperthyroidism. The conserved cysteine and the conserved F or W are not part of the CDR3 here.

ASSSRRVAGELF TRBJ2-2 TRBV18 12
ASSRNPIQETQY TRBJ2-5 TRBV14 12
SAPLPQGVNGYT TRBJ1-2 TRBV20-1 12
AWSSPYEQY TRBJ2-7 TRBV30 9
ATKGQGAGTEAF TRBJ1-1 TRBV27 12
ASKVYSNQPQH TRBJ1-5 TRBV2 11
AWTSGGTNEQF TRBJ2-1 TRBV30 11
ASSSGGSGNQPQH TRBJ1-5 TRBV6-1 13
ASRRTRLGLPHGFGTGELF TRBJ2-2 TRBV10-2 19
ARGRGQETQY TRBJ2-5 TRBV2 10
ASSQVPRKTSVEQY TRBJ2-7 TRBV4-1 14
ASSVGGQTEAF TRBJ1-1 TRBV9 11
ASSLRPWTSGDNEQF TRBJ2-1 TRBV5-6 15
ATSDFGVGVGWH TRBJ1-5 TRBV24-1 12
ASSIPPWVGGVLTGELF TRBJ2-2 TRBV19 17
ASSRLVSGTDTQY TRBJ2-3 TRBV6-1 13
ASSIFGQGDYGYT TRBJ1-2 TRBV19 13
ASSPQGLAGDNEQF TRBJ2-1 TRBV3-1 14
ATSRDKGLQGYYGYT TRBJ1-2 TRBV15 15
ASSQPAGVGYGELF TRBJ2-2 TRBV14 14
ASRPGGRGEKLF TRBJ1-4 TRBV6-2/TRBV6-3 12
ASSSPGTRAINTQY TRBJ2-3 TRBV11-3 14
ASSADRPGNTIY TRBJ1-3 TRBV19 12
ASSVLGQGAYEQY TRBJ2-7 TRBV9 13
SASQGQAIGQPQH TRBJ1-5 TRBV20-1 13
ASSLGRQGLNTEAF TRBJ1-1 TRBV7-6 14
ASSIAYLGDTQY TRBJ2-3 TRBV19 12
AIQVKGEETQY TRBJ2-5 TRBV10-3 11
ASSSALAPTQY TRBJ2-3 TRBV5-1 11
SAKNPGQKNTEAF TRBJ1-1 TRBV20-1 13
ASSQFSSRTEAF TRBJ1-1 TRBV3-1 12
SVEGTGGDTIY TRBJ1-3 TRBV29-1 11
ASDTGQGVNTEAF TRBJ1-1 TRBV7-9 13
ASSLVPGLAGGGGSYEQY TRBJ2-7 TRBV27 18
ATGRGNTEAF TRBJ1-1 TRBV19 10
ASSGSSISGNTIY TRBJ1-3 TRBV5-1 13
ASSPSGHLNTEAF TRBJ1-1 TRBV18 13
ASSQDASSGNTIY TRBJ1-3 TRBV3-1 13
ATSRGGREETQY TRBJ2-5 TRBV15 12
ASSLLIPGATEAF TRBJ1-1 TRBV12-3/TRBV12-4 13
ASSGFANTGELF TRBJ2-2 TRBV19 12
ATSRNREYQETQY TRBJ2-5 TRBV15 13
ASSYSIVPRGLVTEAF TRBJ1-1 TRBV6-5 16
ASSYSEAGHTYEQY TRBJ2-7 TRBV6-5 14
ASSLARTQRDEQY TRBJ2-7 TRBV11-2 13
ASSLSGGGNTEAF TRBJ1-1 TRBV7-3 13
AIRGLAGGPGYEQF TRBJ2-1 TRBV10-3 14
AWSVWSGGGDTQY TRBJ2-3 TRBV30 13